This T cell receptor beta chain derives from a study of T-cell reconstitution after alpha-beta-depleted transplantation in children. Unique molecular identifiers tagged the TCRbeta library. One entry per CDR3 protein, called by TCRdb with MiXCR from the PCR reads. The sample carries just under 550,000 distinct CDR3 sequences, around 17% recorded once. Trimming took off 1 base at V and 4 bases at J, with 20 bases between the two ends. The CDR3 length is 18 residues. The source is a human donor who donated a stem cell graft to a child with acute lymphoblastic leukemia. Material: PBMCs from the stem cell graft donor, obtained from the stem cell graft. The rearrangement links TRBV12-3 or TRBV12-4 to TRBJ2-1; the D gene is possibly TRBD1 (5 bases). In nucleotides, the CDR3 is TGTGCCAGCAGTTTAGGGAGCAGGGTTCAAGTCGAATACAATGAGCAGTTCTTC. This encodes CASSLGSRVQVEYNEQFF.